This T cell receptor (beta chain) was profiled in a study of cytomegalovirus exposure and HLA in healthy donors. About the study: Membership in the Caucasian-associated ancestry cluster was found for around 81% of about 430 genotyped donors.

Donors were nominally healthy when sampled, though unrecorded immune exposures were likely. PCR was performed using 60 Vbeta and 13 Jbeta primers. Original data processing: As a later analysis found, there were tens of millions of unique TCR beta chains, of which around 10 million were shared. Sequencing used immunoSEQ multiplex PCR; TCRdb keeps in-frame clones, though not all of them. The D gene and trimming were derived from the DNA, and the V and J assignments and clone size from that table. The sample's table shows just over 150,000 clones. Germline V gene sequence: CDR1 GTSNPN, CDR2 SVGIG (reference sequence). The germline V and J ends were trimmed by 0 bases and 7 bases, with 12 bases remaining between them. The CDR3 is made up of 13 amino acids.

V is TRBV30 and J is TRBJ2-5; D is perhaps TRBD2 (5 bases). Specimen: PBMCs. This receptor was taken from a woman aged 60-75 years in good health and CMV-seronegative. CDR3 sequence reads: CAWSVSSLGTQYF. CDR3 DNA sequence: TGTGCCTGGAGTGTATCTAGCTTAGGGACCCAGTACTTC.